The 32 T cell receptor beta chains reported below all come from one sample, sequenced in a study of shared clonotypes between healthy human individuals. Here immunoSEQ multiplex PCR was the method, and the copy in TCRdb shows in-frame clones only, minus some. In the table there are about 700,000 clones, under 80% of which are singletons. The sample was memory CD4+ T cells sorted from blood. Subset given: CD45RA-negative fraction. The source of these receptors is a woman under 40 in good health.

This chain uses TRBV5-4 with TRBJ2-7; TRBD2 matches at 8 bases. V was clipped by 4 bases and J by 4 bases; unmatched bases: 10. The germline V gene has CDR1 SGHNT and CDR2 YYREEE (reference sequence). CDR3 length equals 15 residues. The CDR3 sequence is CASSDPSASGYEQYF. The CDR3 DNA sequence: TGTGCCAGCAGCGACCCCTCTGCTAGCGGGTACGAGCAGTACTTC.

The chain links TRBV6-1 to TRBJ1-2, with 7 bases lining up with TRBD1. The germline V gene has CDR1 MNHNS and CDR2 SASEGT. V lost 5 bases and J lost 4; bases outside the gene matches: 10. This CDR3 contains 15 residues. The CDR3 loop is CASSSPDRNFYGYTF. The CDR3 nucleotides are TGTGCCAGCAGTTCCCCGGACAGGAACTTCTATGGCTACACCTTC.

The rearrangement uses TRBV28 and TRBJ1-2, with 7 positions matching TRBD1. The CDR3 consists of 14 residues. V lost 2 bases and J lost 6; bases outside the gene matches: 6. Germline CDR1 MDHEN, CDR2 SYDVKM. For the CDR3, the DNA is TGTGCCAGCAGTTTACGACAGGGTATGGATGGCTACACCTTC. Its protein product is CASSLRQGMDGYTF.

In its sample, this clone was seen a few times. This chain uses TRBV27 with TRBJ1-2; D remains ambiguous. Trimming left V 6 bases short and J 2 bases short, with 13 bases between. The CDR3 runs 14 residues. CDR1 is MNHEY and CDR2 is SMNVEV in the germline V gene (reference sequence). The CDR3 bases are TGTGCCAGCAGGAAAAAGGACGGAAACTATGGCTACACCTTC. Protein sequence: CASRKKDGNYGYTF.

This clone appeared a single time. The J gene is TRBJ1-3, the V gene TRBV5-1; D remains unclear. Germline assignment: CDR1 SGHRS and CDR2 YFSETQ. The CDR3 runs to 17 residues. The V gene lost 0 bases and the J gene lost 3 bases, with 16 bases spanning the gap. CDR3 amino acids: CASSLAPGSSDGNTIYF. The CDR3 nucleotides read TGCGCCAGCAGCTTGGCCCCCGGGTCCTCGGATGGAAACACCATATATTTT.

This clone turned up a few times. This chain joins TRBV5-5 and TRBJ1-2; TRBD1 agrees at 9 bases. Germline V lookup: CDR1 SGHKS, CDR2 YYEKEE (reference sequence). V shed 4 bases, J shed 2 bases, and the junction held 6 bases outside the gene matches. The CDR3 consists of 15 residues. CDR3 bases: TGTGCCAGCAGCACCCGGGACAGGGTGAACTATGGCTACACCTTC. Its translation: CASSTRDRVNYGYTF.

The rearrangement joins TRBV10-1 to TRBJ2-2; 13 nucleotides agree with TRBD2. Germline trimming cut 5 bases from V and 8 bases from J; bases unmatched to any gene: 5. CDR3 length equals 15 residues. Germline-derived CDR1 and CDR2 are WNHNN and SYGVQD (reference sequence). CDR3 residues: CASSKGLAGTGELFF. For the CDR3, the DNA is TGCGCCAGCAGTAAGGGACTAGCGGGAACGGGGGAGCTGTTTTTT.

V usage is TRBV28 and J usage is TRBJ2-6; D possibly corresponds to TRBD1 (6 bases). Trimming left V 6 bases short and J 2 bases short, with 17 bases between. Germline CDR1 and CDR2: MDHEN and SYDVKM. CDR3 length: 17 residues. DNA of the CDR3: TGTGCCAGCAGAAAGCTTACAGGGAAGGCTGGGGCCAACGTCCTGACTTTC. This sequence encodes CASRKLTGKAGANVLTF. Based on the CDR3 plus reference TRBV28 and TRBJ2-6, the full variable domain is DVKVTQSSRYLVKRTGEKVFLECVQDMDHENMFWYRQDPGLGLRLIYFSYDVKMKEKGDIPEGYSVSREKKERFSLILESASTNQTSMYLCASRKLTGKAGANVLTFGAGSRLTVL.

This sequence joins TRBV29-1 and TRBJ2-2; 7 bases agree with TRBD1. Looked up from germline, CDR1 is SQVTM and CDR2 is ANQGSEA. Trimming at V came to 5 bases and at J to 0 bases, leaving 6 bases not matched to a gene. The CDR3 covers 15 residues. The DNA for the CDR3 is TGCAGCGTTTCTGGTGGGACAGCGAACACCGGGGAGCTGTTTTTT. Translating it yields CSVSGGTANTGELFF.

In regard to this clone: This sample includes further DNA sequences coding for the same CDR3. The chain recombines TRBV29-1 with TRBJ1-5; the match to TRBD1 covers 8 bases. The germline V gene has CDR1 SQVTM and CDR2 ANQGSEA. V gave up 7 bases and J gave up 4 bases; unmatched junction bases: 6. This CDR3 spans 13 amino acids. The CDR3 is CSAGTGGNQPQHF. The CDR3, as DNA: TGCAGCGCAGGGACAGGCGGGAATCAGCCCCAGCATTTT.

This clone was observed a single time. This rearrangement joins TRBV7-9 to TRBJ1-4, with D perhaps TRBD1 (6 bases). The CDR3 covers 18 residues. CDR1 is SEHNR, CDR2 FQNEAQ, per germline (reference sequence). Between the trimmed V and J ends, which lost 2 bases and 5 bases, there was a span of 21 bases. CDR3 region: CASSLWGFQGGSNEKLFF. CDR3 nucleotides: TGTGCCAGCAGCTTATGGGGCTTCCAAGGGGGGTCAAATGAAAAACTGTTTTTT. The full variable domain, in which reference TRBV7-9 and TRBJ1-4 provide the parts outside the CDR3, is DTGVSQNPRHKITKRGQNVTFRCDPISEHNRLYWYRQTLGQGPEFLTYFQNEAQLEKSRLLSDRFSAERPKGSFSTLEIQRTEQGDSAMYLCASSLWGFQGGSNEKLFFGSGTQLSVL.

Here the CDR3 DNA reads TGTGCCAGCAGTCCAGGACAGGGGAACTATGGCTACACCTTC. This encodes CASSPGQGNYGYTF. V and J are TRBV6-1 and TRBJ1-2, with TRBD1 identical over 9 bases. CDR1 and CDR2 from the germline V gene are MNHNS and SASEGT. The J segment lost 2 bases and the V segment lost 5 bases, leaving 3 bases of the junction unmatched. The CDR3 runs to 14 residues.

The V gene is TRBV4-1, the J gene TRBJ1-5; unclear D gene. The CDR3 totals 14 residues. Germline CDR1 is MGHRA and CDR2 is YSYEKL. V was trimmed by 3 bases and J by 7 bases, leaving 13 bases between them. The CDR3 sequence is CASSHERVGQPQHF. The CDR3 DNA reads TGCGCCAGCAGCCATGAGAGGGTTGGACAGCCCCAGCATTTT.

The chain joins TRBV7-8 to TRBJ1-5, with D unclear. This CDR3 is 13 amino acids long. Trimming took 1 base from V and 5 from J, leaving 6 bases between them. CDR1 and CDR2 from the germline V gene are SGHVS and FQNEAQ. DNA for the CDR3: TGTGCCAGCAGCTTAGATACTCATCAGCCCCAGCATTTT. Translated, it gives CASSLDTHQPQHF.

The chain links TRBV6-5 to TRBJ2-5; tentative D call: TRBD1 (6 bases). The CDR3 loop spans 14 amino acids. V was pared by 4 bases and J by 3 bases, with 12 bases between. Germline CDR1 MNHEY, CDR2 SVGAGI. CDR3 in DNA: TGTGCCAGCAGTTGGGGACATACAAAAGAGACCCAGTACTTC. Protein product: CASSWGHTKETQYF.

This rearrangement joins TRBV29-1 to TRBJ1-2; no reliable D call. V dropped 3 bases and J dropped 10 bases, with 12 bases sitting between them. The germline V gene has CDR1 SQVTM and CDR2 ANQGSEA. There are 11 residues in the CDR3. The DNA of the CDR3 is TGCAGCGTTGAGGACGGACTGATCTACACCTTC. Translating it yields CSVEDGLIYTF.

This clone was seen only once. This chain uses TRBV14 with TRBJ1-1, with D unclear. Germline CDR1 and CDR2: SGHDN and FVKESK. Trimming cost V 0 bases and J 4 bases, with 9 bases left between them. This CDR3 spans 14 amino acids. CDR3: CASSQEVRGTEAFF. For the CDR3, the DNA is TGTGCCAGCAGCCAAGAGGTACGGGGCACTGAAGCTTTCTTT. The entire variable domain, with the rest obtained from reference TRBV14 and TRBJ1-1, is as follows: EAGVTQFPSHSVIEKGQTVTLRCDPISGHDNLYWYRRVMGKEIKFLLHFVKESKQDESGMPNNRFLAERTGGTYSTLKVQPAELEDSGVYFCASSQEVRGTEAFFGQGTRLTVV.

V is TRBV14 and J is TRBJ2-1, with 11 bases aligning to TRBD1. The J segment lost 3 bases and the V segment lost 3 bases, leaving 4 bases of the junction unmatched. The CDR3 covers 16 residues. Per the germline V gene, CDR1 is SGHDN and CDR2 is FVKESK. The CDR3 sequence: CASSQLGTGGYNEQFF. Here the CDR3 DNA reads TGTGCCAGCAGCCAGCTAGGGACAGGGGGCTACAATGAGCAGTTCTTC.

The chain carries TRBV21-1 and TRBJ2-7; TRBD2, the table's D call, was not compared with the DNA. TRBV21-1 is given as a pseudogene. The CDR3 loop spans 15 amino acids. CDR3 protein: CASSHRLAGPYEQYF. CDR3 coding DNA: TGTGCCAGCAGCCACCGACTAGCGGGGCCCTACGAGCAGTACTTC.

This clone was seen a handful of times. The germline gene is not matched at one end of the junction; a read error may be the cause. The chain carries TRBV6-5 and TRBJ1-3; 8 bases fit TRBD1. The V gene's germline CDR1 is MNHEY and CDR2 SVGAGI. This CDR3 comprises 15 residues. DNA for the CDR3: TGTGCCAGCAGTTACTCCCAGGGGGCTGGGAACACCATATATTTT. This sequence encodes CASSYSQGAGNTIYF.

The chain is built from TRBV5-1 and TRBJ1-6, with 7 bases that match TRBD1. The V gene's germline CDR1 is SGHRS and CDR2 YFSETQ. The CDR3 runs to 14 residues. V gave up 4 bases and J gave up 7 bases; unmatched junction bases: 5. The CDR3 reads CASSQGTENSPLHF. The CDR3 coding sequence is TGCGCCAGCAGCCAGGGGACAGAGAATTCACCCCTCCACTTT.

The rearrangement joins TRBV20-1 to TRBJ2-1; D perhaps matches TRBD2 (5 bases). Trimming cost V 3 bases and J 12 bases, with 12 bases left between them. CDR1 DFQATT and CDR2 SNEGSKA come from the germline V gene (reference sequence). The length of the CDR3 is 11 residues. The CDR3 DNA is TGCAGTGCTAGTTTCGACCGGGGGCAGTTCTTC. This encodes CSASFDRGQFF.

The rearrangement links TRBV11-3 to TRBJ1-1; D is perhaps TRBD1 (5 bases). This CDR3 has 15 residues. Trimming left V 1 base short and J 5 bases short, with 14 bases between. From germline, CDR1 is SGHNT and CDR2 YENEEA. The CDR3 bases are TGTGCCAGCAGCTTAGCGGGGCAGGTGGGAACTGAAGCTTTCTTT. Protein product: CASSLAGQVGTEAFF.

This clone was detected ten times or more. This chain uses TRBV28 with TRBJ1-1; 7 nucleotides align to TRBD1. The CDR3 sequence is 13 residues long. V gave up 3 bases and J gave up 12 bases; unmatched junction bases: 10. The V gene's germline CDR1 is MDHEN and CDR2 SYDVKM. CDR3 nucleotides: TGTGCCAGCAGTTTCGGGACAGCGACTGTTTCTTTCTTT. It is translated as CASSFGTATVSFF.

V usage is TRBV20-1 and J usage is TRBJ1-2; no clear D. Germline CDR1 is DFQATT and CDR2 is SNEGSKA (reference sequence). V was shortened by 0 bases and J by 6 bases, with 2 bases between the two germline ends. CDR3 size: 10 residues. The CDR3: CSARDNGYTF. CDR3 DNA sequence: TGCAGTGCTAGAGATAATGGCTACACCTTC.

The chain employs TRBV2 and TRBJ1-4; TRBD1 matches 10 bases. The CDR3 is 14 residues long. J gave up 7 bases and V 6 bases, and 5 bases lay outside the gene matches. The germline V gene has CDR1 SNHLY and CDR2 FYNNEI. CDR3 residues: CASRSGTGVEKLFF. In nucleotides, the CDR3 is TGTGCCAGCAGAAGTGGGACAGGGGTTGAAAAACTGTTTTTT.

The CDR3 DNA reads TGTGCCAGCAGTTTAACGACATACGAGCAGTACTTC. Translation: CASSLTTYEQYF. This sequence joins TRBV28 and TRBJ2-7, with no clear D. V was pared by 2 bases and J by 4 bases, with 6 bases between. CDR1 is MDHEN and CDR2 is SYDVKM in the germline V gene. CDR3 length: 12 residues.

The chain employs TRBV15 and TRBJ1-2, with D perhaps TRBD1 (5 bases). Germline V lookup: CDR1 LNHNV, CDR2 YYDKDF (reference sequence). The CDR3 contains 15 residues. V was shortened by 3 bases and J by 7 bases, with 18 bases between the two germline ends. In DNA, the CDR3 is TGTGCCACCAGCAGTCGGAGGGACGGGGAGGGTGGCTACACCTTC. Its translation is CATSSRRDGEGGYTF.

This clone was counted a few times. The chain is built from TRBV10-1 and TRBJ1-1, with a possible D match to TRBD1 (5 bases). Germline-derived CDR1 and CDR2 are WNHNN and SYGVQD (reference sequence). The V end was cut by 6 bases, the J end by 3 bases, with 11 bases between. The CDR3 is 13 residues long. This chain's CDR3 is CASRRGSHTEAFF. Here the CDR3 DNA reads TGCGCCAGCAGAAGGGGCTCTCACACTGAAGCTTTCTTT.

The J gene is TRBJ1-4, the V gene TRBV18; 9 bases match TRBD1. The ends lost 4 bases at V and 6 bases at J; junction bases unmatched: 3. The CDR3 contains 14 residues. Germline V gene sequence: CDR1 KGHSH, CDR2 LQKENI. DNA for the CDR3: TGTGCCAGCTCACTCAGGGACAGGGATGAAAAACTGTTTTTT. Translation: CASSLRDRDEKLFF.

J is TRBJ2-6 and V is TRBV5-1; D is ambiguous. Trimming took 4 bases from V and 0 from J, leaving 11 bases between them. The CDR3 contains 16 residues. Germline values: CDR1 SGHRS, CDR2 YFSETQ. The CDR3 here is CASSPLTSSGANVLTF. The CDR3 coding sequence is TGCGCCAGCAGCCCCTTGACCAGCTCTGGGGCCAACGTCCTGACTTTC.

The rearrangement joins TRBV5-8 to TRBJ2-6; 11 bases align to TRBD1. Germline CDR1 and CDR2: SGHTS and YDEGEE. V was pared by 0 bases and J by 2 bases, with 4 bases of the junction left unmatched. This CDR3 region has 18 residues. In DNA, the CDR3 is TGTGCCAGCAGCTTGGGGACAGGGGGCCCAGCTGGGGCCAACGTCCTGACTTTC. This codes for CASSLGTGGPAGANVLTF.